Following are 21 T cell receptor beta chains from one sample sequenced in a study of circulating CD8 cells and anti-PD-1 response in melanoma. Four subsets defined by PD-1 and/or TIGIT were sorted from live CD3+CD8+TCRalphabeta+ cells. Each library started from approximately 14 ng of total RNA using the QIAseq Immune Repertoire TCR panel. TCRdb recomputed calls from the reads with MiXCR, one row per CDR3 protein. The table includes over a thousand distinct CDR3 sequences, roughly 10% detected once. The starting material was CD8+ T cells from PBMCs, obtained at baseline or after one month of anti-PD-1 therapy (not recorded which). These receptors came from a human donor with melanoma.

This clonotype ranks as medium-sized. CDR3 sequence reads: CASSPTTGGWAEAFF. CDR3 coding DNA: TGTGCCAGCAGTCCCACTACAGGGGGCTGGGCTGAAGCTTTCTTT. The chain is built from TRBV7-2 and TRBJ1-1; 9 bases line up with TRBD1. From germline, CDR1 is SGHTA and CDR2 FQGNSA. Trimming at V came to 6 bases and at J to 6 bases, leaving 11 bases not matched to a gene. There are 15 residues in the CDR3.

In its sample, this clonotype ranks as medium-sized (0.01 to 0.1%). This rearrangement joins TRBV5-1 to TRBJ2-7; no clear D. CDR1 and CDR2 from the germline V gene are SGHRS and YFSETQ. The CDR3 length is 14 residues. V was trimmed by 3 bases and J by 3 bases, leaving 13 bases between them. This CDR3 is CASSSATVIYEQYF. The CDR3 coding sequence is TGCGCCAGCAGCTCCGCGACCGTGATCTACGAGCAGTACTTC.

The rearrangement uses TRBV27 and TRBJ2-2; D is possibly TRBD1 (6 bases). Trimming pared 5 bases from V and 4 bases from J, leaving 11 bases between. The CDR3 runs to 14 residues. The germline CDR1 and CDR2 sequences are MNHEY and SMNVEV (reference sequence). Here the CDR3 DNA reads TGTGCCAGCAGTACCGGGACACTCACCGGGGAGCTGTTTTTT. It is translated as CASSTGTLTGELFF.

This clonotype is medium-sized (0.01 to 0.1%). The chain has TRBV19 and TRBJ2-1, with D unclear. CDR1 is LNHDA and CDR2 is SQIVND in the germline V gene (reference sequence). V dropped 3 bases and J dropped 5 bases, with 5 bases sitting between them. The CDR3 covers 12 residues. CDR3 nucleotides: TGTGCCAGTAGTATTGGTAACAATGAGCAGTTCTTC. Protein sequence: CASSIGNNEQFF.

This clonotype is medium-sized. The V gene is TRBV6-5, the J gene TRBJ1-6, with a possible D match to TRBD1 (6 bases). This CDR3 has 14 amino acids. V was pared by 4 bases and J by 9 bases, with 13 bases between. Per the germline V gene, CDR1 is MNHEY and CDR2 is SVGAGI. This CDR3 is CASSLRQGSSPLHF. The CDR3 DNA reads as TGTGCCAGCAGTTTGCGGCAGGGGAGTTCACCCCTCCACTTT.

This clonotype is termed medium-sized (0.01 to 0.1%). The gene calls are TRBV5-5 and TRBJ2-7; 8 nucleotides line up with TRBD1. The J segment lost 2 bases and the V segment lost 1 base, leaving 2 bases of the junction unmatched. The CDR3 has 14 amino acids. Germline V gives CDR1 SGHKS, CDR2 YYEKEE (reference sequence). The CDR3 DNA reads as TGTGCCAGCAGCTTGAGGACAGGGACCTACGAGCAGTACTTC. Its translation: CASSLRTGTYEQYF.

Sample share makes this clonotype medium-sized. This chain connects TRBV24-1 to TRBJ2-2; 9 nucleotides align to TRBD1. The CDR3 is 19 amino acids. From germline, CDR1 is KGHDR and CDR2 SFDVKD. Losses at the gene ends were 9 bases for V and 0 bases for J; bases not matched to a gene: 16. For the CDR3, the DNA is TGTGCCACCTCGTCCATCGGGACAGGGACTATGACGAACACCGGGGAGCTGTTTTTT. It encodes CATSSIGTGTMTNTGELFF.

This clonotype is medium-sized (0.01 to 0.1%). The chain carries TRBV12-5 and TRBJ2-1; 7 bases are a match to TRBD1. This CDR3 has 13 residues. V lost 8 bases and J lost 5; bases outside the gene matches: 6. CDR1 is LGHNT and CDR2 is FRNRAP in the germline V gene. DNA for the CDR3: TGTGCTAGTAGGGGGCCGTCTGACAATGAGCAGTTCTTC. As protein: CASRGPSDNEQFF. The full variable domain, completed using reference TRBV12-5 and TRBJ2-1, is DARVTQTPRHKVTEMGQEVTMRCQPILGHNTVFWYRQTMMQGLELLAYFRNRAPLDDSGMPKDRFSAEMPDATLATLKIQPSEPRDSAVYFCASRGPSDNEQFFGPGTRLTVL.

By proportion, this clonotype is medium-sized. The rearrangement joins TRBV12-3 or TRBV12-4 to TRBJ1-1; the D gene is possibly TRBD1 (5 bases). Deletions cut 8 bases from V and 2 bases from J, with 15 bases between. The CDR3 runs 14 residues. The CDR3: CASGPGVFNTEAFF. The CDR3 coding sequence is TGTGCCAGCGGGCCGGGGGTCTTCAACACTGAAGCTTTCTTT.

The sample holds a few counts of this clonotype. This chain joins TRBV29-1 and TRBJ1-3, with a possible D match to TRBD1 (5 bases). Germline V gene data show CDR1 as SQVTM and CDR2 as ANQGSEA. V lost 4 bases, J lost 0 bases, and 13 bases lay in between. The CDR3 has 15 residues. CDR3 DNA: TGCAGCGTTGTCGGGACGGAGAGCTCTGGAAACACCATATATTTT. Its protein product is CSVVGTESSGNTIYF.

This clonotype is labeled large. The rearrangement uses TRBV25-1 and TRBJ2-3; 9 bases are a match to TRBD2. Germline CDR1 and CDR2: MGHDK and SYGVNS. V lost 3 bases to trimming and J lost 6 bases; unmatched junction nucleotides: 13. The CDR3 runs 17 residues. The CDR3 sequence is CASSDPLGAGGPDTQYF. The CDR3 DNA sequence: TGTGCCAGCAGTGACCCCTTGGGGGCGGGGGGGCCGGATACGCAGTATTTT.

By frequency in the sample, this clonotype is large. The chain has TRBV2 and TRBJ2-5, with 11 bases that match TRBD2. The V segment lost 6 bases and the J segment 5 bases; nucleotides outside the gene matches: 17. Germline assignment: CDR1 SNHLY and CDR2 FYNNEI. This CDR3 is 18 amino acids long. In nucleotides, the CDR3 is TGTGCCAGCAGCCTCAAATTAGCGGGGGGGCCTCCGGAGGAGACCCAGTACTTC. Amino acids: CASSLKLAGGPPEETQYF.

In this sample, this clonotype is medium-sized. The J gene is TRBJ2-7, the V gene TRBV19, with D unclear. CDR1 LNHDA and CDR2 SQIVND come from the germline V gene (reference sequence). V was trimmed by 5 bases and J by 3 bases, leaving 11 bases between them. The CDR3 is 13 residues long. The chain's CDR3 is CASSVTLDYEQYF. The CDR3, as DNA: TGTGCCAGTAGTGTCACGCTAGACTACGAGCAGTACTTC.

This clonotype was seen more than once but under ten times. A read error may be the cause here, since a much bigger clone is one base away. The CDR3 loop reads CASSPTGGQYSEQFF. CDR3 sequence (DNA): TGTGCCAGCAGTCCGACGGGGGGCCAATACAGTGAGCAGTTCTTC. This rearrangement joins TRBV6-6 to TRBJ2-1; the D gene is possibly TRBD2 (7 bases). CDR1 and CDR2 (germline): MNHNY, SVGAGI (reference sequence). This CDR3 comprises 15 residues.

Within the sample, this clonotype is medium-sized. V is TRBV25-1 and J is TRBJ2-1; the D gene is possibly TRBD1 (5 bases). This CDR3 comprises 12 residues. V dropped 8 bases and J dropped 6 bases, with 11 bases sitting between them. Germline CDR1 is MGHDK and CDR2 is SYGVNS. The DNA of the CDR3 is TGTGCCAGCGGACACGGTAGCAATGAGCAGTTCTTC. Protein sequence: CASGHGSNEQFF.

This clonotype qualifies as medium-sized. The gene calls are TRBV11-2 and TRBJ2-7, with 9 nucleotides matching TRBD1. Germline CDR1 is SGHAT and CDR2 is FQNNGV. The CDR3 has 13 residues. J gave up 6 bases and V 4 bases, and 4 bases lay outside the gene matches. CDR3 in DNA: TGTGCCAGCAGCTACGGACAGGGGCTCGAGCAGTACTTC. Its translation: CASSYGQGLEQYF.

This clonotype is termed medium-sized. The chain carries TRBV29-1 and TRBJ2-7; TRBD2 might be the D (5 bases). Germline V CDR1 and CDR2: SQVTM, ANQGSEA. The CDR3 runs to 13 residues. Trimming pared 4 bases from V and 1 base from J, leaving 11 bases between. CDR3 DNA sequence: TGCAGCGTTGGTGAGGGCTCGTCCTACGAGCAGTACTTC. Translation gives CSVGEGSSYEQYF.

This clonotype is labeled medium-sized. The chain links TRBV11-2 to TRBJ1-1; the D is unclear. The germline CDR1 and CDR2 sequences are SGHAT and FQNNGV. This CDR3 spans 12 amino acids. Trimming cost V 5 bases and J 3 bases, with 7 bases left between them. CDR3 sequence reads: CASSKTHTEAFF. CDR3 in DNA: TGTGCCAGCAGCAAAACACACACTGAAGCTTTCTTT.

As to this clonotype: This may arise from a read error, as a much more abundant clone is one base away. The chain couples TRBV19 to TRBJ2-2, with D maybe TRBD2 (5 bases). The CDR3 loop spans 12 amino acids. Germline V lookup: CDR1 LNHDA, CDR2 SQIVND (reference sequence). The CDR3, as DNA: TGTGCCAGTAGGTCTCTCACCGGGGAGCTGCTTTTT. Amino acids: CASRSLTGELLF.

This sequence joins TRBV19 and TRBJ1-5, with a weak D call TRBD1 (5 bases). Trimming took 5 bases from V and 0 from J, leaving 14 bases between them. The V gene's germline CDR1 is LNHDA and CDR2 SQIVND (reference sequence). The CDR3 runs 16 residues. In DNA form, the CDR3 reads TGTGCCAGTAGTGGCCCGGGACGCAATAGCAATCAGCCCCAGCATTTT. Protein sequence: CASSGPGRNSNQPQHF.

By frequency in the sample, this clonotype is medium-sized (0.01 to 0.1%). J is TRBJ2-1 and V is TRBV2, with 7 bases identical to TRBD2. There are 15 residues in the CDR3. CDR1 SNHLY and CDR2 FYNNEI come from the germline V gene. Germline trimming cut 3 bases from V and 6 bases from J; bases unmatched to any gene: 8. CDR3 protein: CASSDRDWGGNEQFF. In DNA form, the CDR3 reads TGTGCCAGCAGTGATAGGGACTGGGGGGGCAATGAGCAGTTCTTC.